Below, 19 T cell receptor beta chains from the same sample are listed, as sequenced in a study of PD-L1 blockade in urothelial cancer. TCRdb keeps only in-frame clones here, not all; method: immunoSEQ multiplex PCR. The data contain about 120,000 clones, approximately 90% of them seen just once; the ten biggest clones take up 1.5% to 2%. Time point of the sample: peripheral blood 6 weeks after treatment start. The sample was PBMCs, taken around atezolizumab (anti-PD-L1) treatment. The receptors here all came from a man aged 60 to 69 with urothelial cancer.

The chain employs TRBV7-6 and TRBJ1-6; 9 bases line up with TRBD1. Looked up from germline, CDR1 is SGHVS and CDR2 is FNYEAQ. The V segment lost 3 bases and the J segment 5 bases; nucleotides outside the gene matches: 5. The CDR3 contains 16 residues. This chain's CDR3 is CASSLGTGLDNSPLHF. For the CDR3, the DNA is TGTGCCAGCAGCTTGGGGACAGGGTTAGATAATTCACCCCTCCACTTT.

CDR3 DNA: TGTGCCAGCAGTTCCCCCAGGGCACAAGCTTTCTTT. It specifies CASSSPRAQAFF. The genes are TRBV25-1 and TRBJ1-1; weak D call: TRBD1 (5 bases). Trimming stripped 5 bases from V and 9 bases from J, with 13 bases between. Germline loops: CDR1 MGHDK, CDR2 SYGVNS. The CDR3 is made up of 12 amino acids.

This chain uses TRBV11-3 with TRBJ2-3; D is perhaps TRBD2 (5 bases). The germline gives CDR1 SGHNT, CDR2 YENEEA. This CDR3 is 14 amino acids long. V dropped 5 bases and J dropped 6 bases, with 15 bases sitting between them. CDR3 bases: TGTGCCAGCAGCCGCGGACTTCAAGCGGATACGCAGTATTTT. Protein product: CASSRGLQADTQYF.

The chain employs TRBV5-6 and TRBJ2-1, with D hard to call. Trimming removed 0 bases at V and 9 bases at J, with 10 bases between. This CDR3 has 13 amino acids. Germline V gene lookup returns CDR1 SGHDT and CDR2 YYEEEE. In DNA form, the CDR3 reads TGTGCCAGCAGCTTGGCGGGTCGCACTGAGCAGTTCTTC. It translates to CASSLAGRTEQFF.

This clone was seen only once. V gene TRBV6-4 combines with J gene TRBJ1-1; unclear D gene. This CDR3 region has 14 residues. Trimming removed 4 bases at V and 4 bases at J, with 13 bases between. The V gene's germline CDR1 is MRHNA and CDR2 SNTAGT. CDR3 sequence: CASSAQSDSTEAFF. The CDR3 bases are TGTGCCAGCAGTGCCCAGTCAGACTCCACTGAAGCTTTCTTT.

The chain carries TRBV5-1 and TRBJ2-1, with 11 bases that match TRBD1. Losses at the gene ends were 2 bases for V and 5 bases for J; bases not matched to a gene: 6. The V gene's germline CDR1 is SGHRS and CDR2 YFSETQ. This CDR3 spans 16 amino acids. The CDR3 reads CASSFLKGQGDNEQFF. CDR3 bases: TGCGCCAGCAGCTTTCTGAAGGGACAGGGGGACAATGAGCAGTTCTTC.

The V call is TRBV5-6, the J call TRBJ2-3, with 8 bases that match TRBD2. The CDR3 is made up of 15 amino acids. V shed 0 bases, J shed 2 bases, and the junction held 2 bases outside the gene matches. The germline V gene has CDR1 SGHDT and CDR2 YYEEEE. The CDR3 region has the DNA TGTGCCAGCAGCTTGGCACTAGCGGTCACAGATACGCAGTATTTT. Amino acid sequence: CASSLALAVTDTQYF. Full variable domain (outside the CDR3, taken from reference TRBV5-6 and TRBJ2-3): DAGVTQSPTHLIKTRGQQVTLRCSPKSGHDTVSWYQQALGQGPQFIFQYYEEEERQRGNFPDRFSGHQFPNYSSELNVNALLLGDSALYLCASSLALAVTDTQYFGPGTRLTVL.

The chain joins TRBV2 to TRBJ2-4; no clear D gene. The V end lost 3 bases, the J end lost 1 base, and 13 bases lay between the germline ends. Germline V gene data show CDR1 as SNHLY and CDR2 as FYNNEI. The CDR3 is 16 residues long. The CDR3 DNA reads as TGTGCCAGCAGTGAGCGTCACCCGTCGGCCAAAAACATTCAGTACTTC. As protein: CASSERHPSAKNIQYF. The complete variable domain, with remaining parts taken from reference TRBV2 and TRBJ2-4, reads EPEVTQTPSHQVTQMGQEVILRCVPISNHLYFYWYRQILGQKVEFLVSFYNNEISEKSEIFDDQFSVERPDGSNFTLKIRSTKLEDSAMYFCASSERHPSAKNIQYFGAGTRLSVL.

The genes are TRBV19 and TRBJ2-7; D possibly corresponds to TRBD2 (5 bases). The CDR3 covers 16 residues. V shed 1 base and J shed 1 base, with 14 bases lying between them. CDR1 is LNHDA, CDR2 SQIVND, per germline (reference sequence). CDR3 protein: CASSIGTRGPSYEQYF. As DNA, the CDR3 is TGTGCCAGTAGTATAGGAACCCGAGGGCCTTCCTACGAGCAGTACTTC. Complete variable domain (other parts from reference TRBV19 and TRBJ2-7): DGGITQSPKYLFRKEGQNVTLSCEQNLNHDAMYWYRQDPGQGLRLIYYSQIVNDFQKGDIAEGYSVSREKKESFPLTVTSAQKNPTAFYLCASSIGTRGPSYEQYFGPGTRLTVT.

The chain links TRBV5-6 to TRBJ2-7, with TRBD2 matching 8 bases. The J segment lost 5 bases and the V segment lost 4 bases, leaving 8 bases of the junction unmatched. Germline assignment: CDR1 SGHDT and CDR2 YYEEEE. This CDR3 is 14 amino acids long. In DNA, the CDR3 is TGTGCCAGCAGCCGCGGGGGGAACTCGGACGAGCAGTACTTC. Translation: CASSRGGNSDEQYF.

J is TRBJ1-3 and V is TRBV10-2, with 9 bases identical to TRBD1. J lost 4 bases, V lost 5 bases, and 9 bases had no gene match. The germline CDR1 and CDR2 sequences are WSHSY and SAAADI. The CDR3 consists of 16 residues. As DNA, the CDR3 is TGCGCCAGCAGTCTAACGGCCGGGACAGGGGGAAACACCATATATTTT. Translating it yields CASSLTAGTGGNTIYF.

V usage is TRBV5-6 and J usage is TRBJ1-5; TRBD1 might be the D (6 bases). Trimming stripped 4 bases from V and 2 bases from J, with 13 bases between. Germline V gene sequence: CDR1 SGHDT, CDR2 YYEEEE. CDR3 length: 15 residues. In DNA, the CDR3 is TGTGCCAGCAGCGTTTTCAGGGGCCGCAATCAGCCCCAGCATTTT. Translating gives CASSVFRGRNQPQHF.

In nucleotides, the CDR3 is TGTGCCAGCAGTCCCTATGGGCAGTGGGTGGCCAATGAGCAGTTCTTC. It is translated as CASSPYGQWVANEQFF. The chain recombines TRBV28 with TRBJ2-1, with D hard to call. Germline values: CDR1 MDHEN, CDR2 SYDVKM. Trimming left V 5 bases short and J 6 bases short, with 20 bases between. The CDR3 spans 16 residues.

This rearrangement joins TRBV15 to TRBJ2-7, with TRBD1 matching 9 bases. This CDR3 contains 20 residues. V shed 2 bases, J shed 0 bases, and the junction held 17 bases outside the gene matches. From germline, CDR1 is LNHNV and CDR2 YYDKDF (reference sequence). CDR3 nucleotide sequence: TGTGCCACCAGCAGACACAGAAGGGACAGGGAGGAGTACGGCTCCTACGAGCAGTACTTC. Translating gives CATSRHRRDREEYGSYEQYF.

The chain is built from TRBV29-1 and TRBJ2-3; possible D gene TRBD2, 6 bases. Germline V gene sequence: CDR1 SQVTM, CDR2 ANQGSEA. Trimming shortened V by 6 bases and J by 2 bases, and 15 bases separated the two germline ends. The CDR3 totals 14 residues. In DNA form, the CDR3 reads TGCAGCGTGGGGGGTAGATCGTCCACAGATACGCAGTATTTT. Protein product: CSVGGRSSTDTQYF.

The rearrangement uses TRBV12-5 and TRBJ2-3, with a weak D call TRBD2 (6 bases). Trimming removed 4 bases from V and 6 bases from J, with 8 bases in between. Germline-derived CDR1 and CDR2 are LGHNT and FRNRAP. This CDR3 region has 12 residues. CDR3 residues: CASGSEGDTQYF. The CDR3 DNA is TGTGCTAGTGGTTCGGAGGGGGATACGCAGTATTTT.

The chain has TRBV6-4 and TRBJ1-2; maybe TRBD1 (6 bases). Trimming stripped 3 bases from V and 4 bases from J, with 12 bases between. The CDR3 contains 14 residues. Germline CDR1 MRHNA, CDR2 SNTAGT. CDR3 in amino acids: CASSEGAQGYGYTF. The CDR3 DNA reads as TGTGCCAGCAGTGAGGGGGCGCAGGGCTATGGCTACACCTTC.

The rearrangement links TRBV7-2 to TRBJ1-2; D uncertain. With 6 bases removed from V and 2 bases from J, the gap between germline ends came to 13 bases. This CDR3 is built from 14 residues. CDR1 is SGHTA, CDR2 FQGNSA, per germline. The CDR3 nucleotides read TGTGCCAGCAGTCCTAGCGTGGGGAACTATGGCTACACCTTC. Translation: CASSPSVGNYGYTF.

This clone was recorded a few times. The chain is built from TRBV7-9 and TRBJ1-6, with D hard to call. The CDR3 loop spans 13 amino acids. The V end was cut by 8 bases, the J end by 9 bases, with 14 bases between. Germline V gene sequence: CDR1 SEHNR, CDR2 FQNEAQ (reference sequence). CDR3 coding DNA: TGTGCCAGCGAGGAAATGAGGGTTTCACCCCTCCACTTT. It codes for CASEEMRVSPLHF.